The next 21 T cell receptor beta chains were all read from a single sample in a study of human T cells and chemical hapten exposure. Sample time point: healthy volunteer bleed at 6 weeks. Total RNA was isolated from unfractionated whole blood. TCRdb used MiXCR to reprocess the RACE reads, holding one entry per CDR3 protein. The sample lists 65,000 to 80,000 distinct CDR3 sequences, about 8.6% seen once, with roughly 1.5% in the top ten. Sequencing was carried out using whole blood. These receptors all stem from a male donor in good health. Some clones in this sample may be carry-over from other donors' samples.

This chain links TRBV2 with TRBJ1-1; D perhaps matches TRBD1 (5 bases). V dropped 8 bases and J dropped 7 bases, with 17 bases sitting between them. CDR3 length: 13 amino acids. Germline values: CDR1 SNHLY, CDR2 FYNNEI. The CDR3 region is CASSSEVGVEAFF. In DNA, the CDR3 is TGTGCCAGCTCCTCCGAGGTGGGGGTTGAAGCTTTCTTT.

This clonotype was observed at least ten times. The chain joins TRBV18 to TRBJ1-6; D is perhaps TRBD1 (5 bases). Germline V gives CDR1 KGHSH, CDR2 LQKENI. The CDR3 extends over 18 amino acids. Between the trimmed V and J ends, which lost 3 bases and 6 bases, there was a span of 21 bases. The DNA for the CDR3 is TGTGCCAGCTCACCTCATCGAGCAGGGAATCGGGTTAATTCACCCCTCCACTTT. Translation gives CASSPHRAGNRVNSPLHF.

V usage is TRBV12-3 or TRBV12-4 and J usage is TRBJ2-3, with D perhaps assigned TRBD1 or TRBD2 (5 bases each). With 0 bases removed from V and 1 base from J, the gap between germline ends came to 5 bases. The CDR3 contains 14 residues. CDR3 amino acids: CASSLAGGTDTQYF. DNA for the CDR3: TGTGCCAGCAGTTTAGCGGGGGGCACAGATACGCAGTATTTT.

The chain employs TRBV10-3 and TRBJ2-7; D is uncertain. The germline V and J ends were trimmed by 4 bases and 0 bases, with 10 bases remaining between them. Germline lookup yields CDR1 ENHRY and CDR2 SYGVKD. CDR3 length: 14 amino acids. Here the CDR3 reads CAISVDGSSYEQYF. In DNA form, the CDR3 reads TGTGCCATCAGTGTCGACGGTTCCTCCTACGAGCAGTACTTC.

The genes are TRBV20-1 and TRBJ2-7, with D maybe TRBD2 (6 bases). The CDR3 has 16 amino acids. V lost 0 bases, J lost 0 bases, and 15 bases lay in between. Looked up from germline, CDR1 is DFQATT and CDR2 is SNEGSKA (reference sequence). This CDR3 reads CSARDTASASSYEQYF. The CDR3, as DNA: TGCAGTGCTAGAGACACGGCTAGCGCGAGCTCCTACGAGCAGTACTTC.

This clonotype has a handful of counts. The chain links TRBV7-6 to TRBJ1-1, with D unclear. V lost 5 bases, J lost 3 bases, and 10 bases lay in between. The CDR3 spans 13 residues. Germline-derived CDR1 and CDR2 are SGHVS and FNYEAQ. CDR3 sequence (DNA): TGTGCCAGCAGCCCAGGACGAGACACTGAAGCTTTCTTT. Translating it yields CASSPGRDTEAFF. Variable domain in full (rest from reference TRBV7-6 and TRBJ1-1): GAGVSQSPRYKVTKRGQDVALRCDPISGHVSLYWYRQALGQGPEFLTYFNYEAQQDKSGLPNDRFSAERPEGSISTLTIQRTEQRDSAMYRCASSPGRDTEAFFGQGTRLTVV.

This clonotype appeared a few times. The chain combines TRBV14 with TRBJ1-1, with D maybe TRBD1 (6 bases). CDR3 length: 14 residues. Germline V gene lookup returns CDR1 SGHDN and CDR2 FVKESK. Trimming pared 0 bases from V and 11 bases from J, leaving 16 bases between. CDR3 protein: CASSQDRAGVGAFF. CDR3 in DNA: TGTGCCAGCAGCCAAGATCGGGCAGGGGTGGGGGCTTTCTTT.

This clonotype has at least ten counts. V gene TRBV18 combines with J gene TRBJ1-5, with 8 bases that match TRBD1. V trimming: 3 bases; J trimming: 7 bases; junction bases outside the gene matches: 2. The CDR3 totals 13 residues. Germline V lookup: CDR1 KGHSH, CDR2 LQKENI. The CDR3 loop reads CASSPGQGQPQHF. The CDR3, as DNA: TGTGCCAGCTCACCCGGACAGGGCCAGCCCCAGCATTTT.

This chain links TRBV20-1 with TRBJ2-5; 7 nucleotides agree with TRBD1. The CDR3 length is 14 residues. After removal of 3 bases from V and 7 bases from J, the junction contained 11 bases not matched to a gene. From germline, CDR1 is DFQATT and CDR2 SNEGSKA (reference sequence). The CDR3: CSASDRANIGTQYF. The CDR3 nucleotides read TGCAGTGCTAGTGACAGGGCGAACATAGGGACCCAGTACTTC.

This clonotype was counted a few times. The chain links TRBV29-1 to TRBJ1-2; possibly TRBD1 for D (6 bases). There are 14 residues in the CDR3. V dropped 4 bases and J dropped 6 bases, with 18 bases sitting between them. The germline gives CDR1 SQVTM, CDR2 ANQGSEA. The CDR3 DNA follows: TGCAGCGTTGGGCCGGGACAAGGAGCCCATGGCTACACCTTC. It is translated as CSVGPGQGAHGYTF.

J is TRBJ2-7 and V is TRBV20-1, with 9 bases identical to TRBD1. V was clipped by 0 bases and J by 4 bases; unmatched bases: 1. The CDR3 contains 13 residues. Germline assignment: CDR1 DFQATT and CDR2 SNEGSKA (reference sequence). CDR3 nucleotides: TGCAGTGCTAGAGAACAGGGGGCGTACGAGCAGTACTTC. Translation: CSAREQGAYEQYF.

This clonotype was counted between two and nine times. V usage is TRBV5-1 and J usage is TRBJ1-2; 10 nucleotides agree with TRBD1. V was clipped by 3 bases and J by 5 bases; unmatched bases: 7. The germline V gene encodes CDR1 SGHRS and CDR2 YFSETQ. This CDR3 has 15 amino acids. The DNA of the CDR3 is TGCGCCAGCAGCTCAGGACAGGGGGGGAATTATGGCTACACCTTC. It encodes CASSSGQGGNYGYTF.

The CDR3 region is CASGRLGANQPQHF. The CDR3 coding sequence is TGTGCCAGCGGACGATTAGGGGCCAATCAGCCCCAGCATTTT. V usage is TRBV2 and J usage is TRBJ1-5, with TRBD1 as a possible D gene (5 bases). V lost 8 bases, J lost 3 bases, and 14 bases lay in between. CDR1 is SNHLY, CDR2 FYNNEI, per germline. This CDR3 is built from 14 residues.

This clonotype was seen ten or more times. V gene TRBV7-9 combines with J gene TRBJ1-3; no reliable D call. Germline CDR1 is SEHNR and CDR2 is FQNEAQ (reference sequence). Trimming left V 3 bases short and J 0 bases short, with 0 bases between. The CDR3 has 12 amino acids. CDR3 residues: CASSFSGNTIYF. The CDR3 coding sequence is TGTGCCAGCAGCTTCTCTGGAAACACCATATATTTT.

This clonotype has only a few counts. This rearrangement joins TRBV4-2 to TRBJ1-2; no reliable D call. This CDR3 is 15 amino acids long. V was trimmed by 0 bases and J by 0 bases, leaving 8 bases between them. Per germline, CDR1 LGHNA and CDR2 YNFKEQ. The CDR3, as DNA: TGTGCCAGCAGCCAAGATAATGTAGCTAACTATGGCTACACCTTC. It is translated as CASSQDNVANYGYTF.

The chain couples TRBV2 to TRBJ1-1; 10 positions agree with TRBD1. The CDR3 runs to 16 residues. Trimming at V came to 2 bases and at J to 0 bases, leaving 3 bases not matched to a gene. The germline V gene has CDR1 SNHLY and CDR2 FYNNEI. The CDR3 sequence: CASSELGQGLNTEAFF. The CDR3 nucleotides are TGTGCCAGCAGTGAATTGGGACAGGGGCTGAACACTGAAGCTTTCTTT.

V usage is TRBV3-1 and J usage is TRBJ2-7, with 9 bases aligning to TRBD1. After removal of 4 bases from V and 1 base from J, the junction contained 11 bases not matched to a gene. The CDR3 extends over 17 amino acids. CDR1 is LGHDT and CDR2 is YNNKEL in the germline V gene (reference sequence). CDR3 protein: CASSPLTGTGYSYEQYF. The CDR3 DNA reads TGTGCCAGCAGCCCCCTTACCGGGACAGGGTATTCCTACGAGCAGTACTTC.

This clonotype occurred a few times. This chain uses TRBV5-1 with TRBJ1-5; 7 nucleotides line up with TRBD1. This CDR3 has 14 residues. CDR1 is SGHRS, CDR2 YFSETQ, per germline. The J segment lost 4 bases and the V segment lost 3 bases, leaving 4 bases of the junction unmatched. CDR3 amino acids: CASSSGTANQPQHF. DNA for the CDR3: TGCGCCAGCAGCTCCGGGACAGCGAATCAGCCCCAGCATTTT. Combining the CDR3 with reference TRBV5-1 and TRBJ1-5 gives the whole variable domain KAGVTQTPRYLIKTRGQQVTLSCSPISGHRSVSWYQQTPGQGLQFLFEYFSETQRNKGNFPGRFSGRQFSNSRSEMNVSTLELGDSALYLCASSSGTANQPQHFGDGTRLSIL.

This clonotype was counted a few times. The chain combines TRBV4-2 with TRBJ1-2; the D gene is possibly TRBD1 (5 bases). V was clipped by 4 bases and J by 6 bases, with 24 bases between them. Germline CDR1 is LGHNA and CDR2 is YNFKEQ. CDR3 length: 17 residues. CDR3 DNA sequence: TGTGCCAGCAGCCCGAAACTGGGGCTGGGGGATTTGAATGGCTACACCTTC. Protein sequence: CASSPKLGLGDLNGYTF.

This clonotype has at least ten counts. The rearrangement uses TRBV10-3 and TRBJ1-5, with TRBD1 matching over 7 bases. This CDR3 has 14 amino acids. CDR1 is ENHRY, CDR2 SYGVKD, per germline. Unmatched junction bases numbered 5, after V lost 9 bases and J lost 0 bases. The CDR3 protein is CAIGTENSNQPQHF. The CDR3 nucleotides read TGTGCCATAGGGACAGAGAATAGCAATCAGCCCCAGCATTTT.

This clonotype was observed many times. This sequence joins TRBV12-3 or TRBV12-4 and TRBJ2-7, with D perhaps matching TRBD2 (5 bases). CDR3 length: 12 amino acids. V shed 11 bases and J shed 3 bases, with 14 bases lying between them. The CDR3 DNA is TGTGCCGGCGGCCAGACTATCTACGAGCAGTACTTC. Protein: CAGGQTIYEQYF.